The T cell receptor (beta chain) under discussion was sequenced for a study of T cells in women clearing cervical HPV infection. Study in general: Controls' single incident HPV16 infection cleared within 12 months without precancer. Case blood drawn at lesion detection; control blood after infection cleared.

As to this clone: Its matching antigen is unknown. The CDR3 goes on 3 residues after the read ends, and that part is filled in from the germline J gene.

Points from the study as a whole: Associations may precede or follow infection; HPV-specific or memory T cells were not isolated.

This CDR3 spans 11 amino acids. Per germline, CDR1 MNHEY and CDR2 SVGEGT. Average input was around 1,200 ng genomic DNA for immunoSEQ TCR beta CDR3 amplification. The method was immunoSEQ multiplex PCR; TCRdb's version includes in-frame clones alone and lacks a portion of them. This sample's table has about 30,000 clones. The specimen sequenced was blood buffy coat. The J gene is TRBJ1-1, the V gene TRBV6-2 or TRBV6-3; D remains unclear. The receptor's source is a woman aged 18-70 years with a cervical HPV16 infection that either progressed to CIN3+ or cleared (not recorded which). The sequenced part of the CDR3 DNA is TGTGCCAGCAGTTACGGCCCCGAA. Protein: CASSYGPE. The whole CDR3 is CASSYGPEAFF.